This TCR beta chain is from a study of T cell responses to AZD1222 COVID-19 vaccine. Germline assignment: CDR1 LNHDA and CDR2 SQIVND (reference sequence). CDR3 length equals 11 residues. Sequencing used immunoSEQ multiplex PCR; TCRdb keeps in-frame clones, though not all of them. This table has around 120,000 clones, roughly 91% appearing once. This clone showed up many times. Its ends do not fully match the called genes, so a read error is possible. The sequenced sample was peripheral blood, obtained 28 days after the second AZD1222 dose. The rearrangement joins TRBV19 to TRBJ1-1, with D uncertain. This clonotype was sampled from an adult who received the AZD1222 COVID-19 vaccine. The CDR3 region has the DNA TGTGCCAGTAGTAGCAGAACTGTAGCTTTCTTT. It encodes CASSSRTVAFF.